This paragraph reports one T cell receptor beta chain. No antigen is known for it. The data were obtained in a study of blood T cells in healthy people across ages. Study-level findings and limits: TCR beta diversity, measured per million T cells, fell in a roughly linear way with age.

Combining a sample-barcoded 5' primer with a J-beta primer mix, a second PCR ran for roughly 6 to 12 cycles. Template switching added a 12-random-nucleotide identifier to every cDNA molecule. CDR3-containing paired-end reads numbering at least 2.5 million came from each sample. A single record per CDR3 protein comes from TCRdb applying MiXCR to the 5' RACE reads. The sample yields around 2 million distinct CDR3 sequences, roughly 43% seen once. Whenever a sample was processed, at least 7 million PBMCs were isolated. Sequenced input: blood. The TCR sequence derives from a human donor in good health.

CDR3 DNA: TGTGCCAGCAACCCCCTACAGGGTGGGGCCAACGTCCTGACTTTC. Encoded protein: CASNPLQGGANVLTF. The chain carries TRBV5-5 and TRBJ2-6; D may be TRBD1 (6 bases). Germline V gene data show CDR1 as SGHKS and CDR2 as YYEKEE (reference sequence). This CDR3 region has 15 residues. Trimming took 6 bases from V and 3 from J, leaving 13 bases between them.